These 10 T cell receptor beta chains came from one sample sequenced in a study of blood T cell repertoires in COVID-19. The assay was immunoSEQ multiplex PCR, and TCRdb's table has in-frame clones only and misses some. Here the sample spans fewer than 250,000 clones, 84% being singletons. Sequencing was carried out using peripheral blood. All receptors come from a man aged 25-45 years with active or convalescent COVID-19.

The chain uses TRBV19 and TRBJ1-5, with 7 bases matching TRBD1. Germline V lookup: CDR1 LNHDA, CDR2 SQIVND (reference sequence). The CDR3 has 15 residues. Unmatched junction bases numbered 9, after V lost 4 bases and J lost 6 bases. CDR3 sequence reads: CASSTYTGALQPQHF. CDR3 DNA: TGTGCCAGTAGTACCTACACAGGGGCACTTCAGCCCCAGCATTTT.

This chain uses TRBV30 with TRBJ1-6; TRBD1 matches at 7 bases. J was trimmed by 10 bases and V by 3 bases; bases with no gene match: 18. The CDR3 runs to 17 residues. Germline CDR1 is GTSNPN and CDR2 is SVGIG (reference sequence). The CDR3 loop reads CAWRWTGTLTAQSPLHF. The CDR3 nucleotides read TGTGCCTGGAGATGGACAGGCACACTCACAGCCCAGTCACCCCTCCACTTT.

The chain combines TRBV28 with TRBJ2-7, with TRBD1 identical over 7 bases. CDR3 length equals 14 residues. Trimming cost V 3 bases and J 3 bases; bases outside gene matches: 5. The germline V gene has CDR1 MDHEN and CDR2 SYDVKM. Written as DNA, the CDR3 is TGTGCCAGCAGTTTCCAGGACAGGAACTACGAGCAGTACTTC. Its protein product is CASSFQDRNYEQYF.

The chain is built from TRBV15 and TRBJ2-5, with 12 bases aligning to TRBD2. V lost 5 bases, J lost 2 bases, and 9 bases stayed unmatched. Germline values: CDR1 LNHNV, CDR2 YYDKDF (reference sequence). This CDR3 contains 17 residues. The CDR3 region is CATSQGLLAGGQETQYF. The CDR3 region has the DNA TGTGCCACCAGCCAAGGACTACTAGCGGGGGGACAAGAGACCCAGTACTTC.

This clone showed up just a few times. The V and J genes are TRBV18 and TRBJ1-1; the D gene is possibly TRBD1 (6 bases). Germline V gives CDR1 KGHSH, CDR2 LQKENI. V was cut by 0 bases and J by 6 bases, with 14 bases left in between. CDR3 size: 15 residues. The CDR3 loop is CASSPPLGGASEAFF. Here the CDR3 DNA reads TGTGCCAGCTCACCACCGTTGGGGGGGGCGTCTGAAGCTTTCTTT.

DNA of the CDR3: TGTGCCAGCAGCAAGGAGGCTCGATTTAGCACAGATACGCAGTATTTT. Protein sequence: CASSKEARFSTDTQYF. V usage is TRBV9 and J usage is TRBJ2-3; weak D call: TRBD2 (5 bases). Germline lookup yields CDR1 SGDLS and CDR2 YYNGEE. V was trimmed by 4 bases and J by 0 bases, leaving 15 bases between them. The CDR3 consists of 16 residues.

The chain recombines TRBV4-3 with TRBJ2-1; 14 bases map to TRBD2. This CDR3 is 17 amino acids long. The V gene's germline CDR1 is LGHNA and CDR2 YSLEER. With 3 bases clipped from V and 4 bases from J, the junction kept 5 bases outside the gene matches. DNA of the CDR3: TGCGCCAGCAGCCATCCGGGACTAGCGGGAGTTTACAATGAGCAGTTCTTC. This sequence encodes CASSHPGLAGVYNEQFF.

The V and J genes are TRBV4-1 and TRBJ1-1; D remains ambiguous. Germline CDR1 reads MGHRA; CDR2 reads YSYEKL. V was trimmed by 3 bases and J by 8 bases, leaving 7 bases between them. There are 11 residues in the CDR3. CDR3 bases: TGCGCCAGCAGCCAGAGCCGCGAAGCTTTCTTT. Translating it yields CASSQSREAFF.

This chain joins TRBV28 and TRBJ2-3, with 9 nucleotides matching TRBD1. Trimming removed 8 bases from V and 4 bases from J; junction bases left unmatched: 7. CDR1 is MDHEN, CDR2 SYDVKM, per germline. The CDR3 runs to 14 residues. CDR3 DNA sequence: TGTGCCAGCGGAAAGACAGGGGGGGCAGATACGCAGTATTTT. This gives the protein CASGKTGGADTQYF.

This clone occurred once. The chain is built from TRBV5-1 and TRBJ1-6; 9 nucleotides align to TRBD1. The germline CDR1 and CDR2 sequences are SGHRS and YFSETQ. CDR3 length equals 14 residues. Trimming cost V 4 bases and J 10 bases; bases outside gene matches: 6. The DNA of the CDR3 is TGCGCCAGCAGCCTCGGACAGGGGATATCACCCCTCCACTTT. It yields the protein CASSLGQGISPLHF.